The 9 T cell receptor beta chains reported below all come from one sample, sequenced in a study of vaccination effects on CD4 cells after COVID-19. The protocol was immunoSEQ multiplex PCR, while the TCRdb copy is restricted to in-frame clones and leaves out a portion. This table has some 66,000 clones, less than 85% appearing once. Their antigens are not known. At the end of less than 12 days of culture, CD4+ T cells were isolated. Either the BNT162b2 or mRNA-1273 vaccine was given to participants in two doses. This sample comprised CD4+ T cells from PBMCs cultured without peptide, obtained after COVID-19 vaccination. These receptors were obtained from a human donor who received a COVID-19 vaccine.

Here the CDR3 DNA reads TGTGCCAGCAGCTTACAGGGTAGGTCTGAAGCTTTCTTT. Its protein is CASSLQGRSEAFF. This chain connects TRBV7-3 to TRBJ1-1; tentatively, D is TRBD1 (5 bases). Trimming cost V 2 bases and J 6 bases, with 10 bases left between them. There are 13 residues in the CDR3. Germline V gene sequence: CDR1 SGHTA, CDR2 FQGTGA. Together with reference TRBV7-3 and TRBJ1-1, the CDR3 gives the full variable domain: GAGVSQTPSNKVTEKGKYVELRCDPISGHTALYWYRQSLGQGPEFLIYFQGTGAADDSGLPNDRFFAVRPEGSVSTLKIQRTERGDSAVYLCASSLQGRSEAFFGQGTRLTVV.

The gene calls are TRBV5-1 and TRBJ1-1; possible D gene TRBD1, 5 bases. The CDR3 has 16 amino acids. The V end was cut by 3 bases, the J end by 5 bases, with 20 bases between. Germline CDR1 SGHRS, CDR2 YFSETQ. The CDR3 region is CASSSTGDSRPTEAFF. CDR3 bases: TGCGCCAGCAGCTCGACGGGGGACTCGAGGCCAACTGAAGCTTTCTTT.

Only one count was recorded for this clone. The rearrangement uses TRBV11-2 and TRBJ1-2; D gene unclear. The CDR3 length is 14 residues. The germline V gene encodes CDR1 SGHAT and CDR2 FQNNGV. The ends were cut back, 5 bases at V and 2 bases at J, with 12 bases in the middle. The CDR3 spells CASSVVAANYGYTF. CDR3 sequence (DNA): TGTGCCAGCAGCGTCGTGGCGGCAAACTATGGCTACACCTTC.

The rearrangement joins TRBV19 to TRBJ2-4, with a possible D match to TRBD2 (5 bases). The V end lost 6 bases, the J end lost 5 bases, and 11 bases lay between the germline ends. The germline CDR1 and CDR2 sequences are LNHDA and SQIVND (reference sequence). This CDR3 region has 13 residues. For the CDR3, the DNA is TGTGCCAGTAGCACGGCGGGTCAAAACATTCAGTACTTC. Its protein is CASSTAGQNIQYF.

This sequence joins TRBV19 and TRBJ2-5, with TRBD2 matching 9 bases. V shed 7 bases, J shed 2 bases, and the junction held 8 bases outside the gene matches. The germline gives CDR1 LNHDA, CDR2 SQIVND (reference sequence). This CDR3 spans 15 amino acids. CDR3 region: CASNLAGMSQETQYF. The CDR3 nucleotides are TGTGCCAGTAACCTAGCGGGAATGAGTCAAGAGACCCAGTACTTC.

In this sample, this clone turned up once. This rearrangement joins TRBV6-5 to TRBJ2-3; 8 bases align to TRBD1. The trim removed 8 bases at V and 5 bases at J, leaving 9 bases unmatched. Per germline, CDR1 MNHEY and CDR2 SVGAGI. The length of the CDR3 is 14 residues. The CDR3 coding sequence is TGTGCCAGCCGGTCGACAGGGGCGGTAGATACGCAGTATTTT. It is translated as CASRSTGAVDTQYF.

The chain joins TRBV5-1 to TRBJ2-2; D call uncertain. Per the germline V gene, CDR1 is SGHRS and CDR2 is YFSETQ. This CDR3 contains 16 residues. V was trimmed by 6 bases and J by 1 base, leaving 16 bases between them. CDR3 residues: CASTRSFDQNTGELFF. The CDR3 nucleotides read TGCGCCAGCACCCGCAGTTTCGATCAGAACACCGGGGAGCTGTTTTTT.

This sequence joins TRBV11-2 and TRBJ1-3; possibly TRBD1 for D (6 bases). Germline V lookup: CDR1 SGHAT, CDR2 FQNNGV. This CDR3 is 16 amino acids long. V was shortened by 3 bases and J by 1 base, with 13 bases between the two germline ends. CDR3 loop: CASSFIQGPSGNTIYF. In DNA form, the CDR3 reads TGTGCCAGCAGCTTTATCCAGGGGCCTTCTGGAAACACCATATATTTT.

This chain connects TRBV12-3 or TRBV12-4 to TRBJ1-2; TRBD1 is a possible D gene (6 bases). V was shortened by 8 bases and J by 8 bases, with 15 bases between the two germline ends. The CDR3 totals 12 residues. The CDR3 sequence: CASSTQGYGYTF. The CDR3 coding sequence is TGTGCCAGCTCAACGCAGGGGTACGGCTACACCTTC.